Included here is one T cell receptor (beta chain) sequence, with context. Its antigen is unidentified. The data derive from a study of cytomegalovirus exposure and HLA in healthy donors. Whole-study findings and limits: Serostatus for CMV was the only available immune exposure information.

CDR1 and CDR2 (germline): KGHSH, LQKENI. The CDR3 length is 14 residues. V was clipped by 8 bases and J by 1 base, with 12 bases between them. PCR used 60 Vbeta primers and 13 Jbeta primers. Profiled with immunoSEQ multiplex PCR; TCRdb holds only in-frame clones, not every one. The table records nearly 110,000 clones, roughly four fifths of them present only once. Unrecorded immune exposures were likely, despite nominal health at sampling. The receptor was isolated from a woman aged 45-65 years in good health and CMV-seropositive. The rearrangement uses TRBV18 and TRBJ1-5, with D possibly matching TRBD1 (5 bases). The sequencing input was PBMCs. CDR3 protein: CASPGVASNQPQHF. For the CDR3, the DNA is TGTGCCAGCCCGGGGGTAGCGAGCAATCAGCCCCAGCATTTT.